This entry lists 14 T cell receptor beta chains sequenced from one sample in a study of post-analysis software for immune sequencing data. The antigens these receptors bind are not known. The study, taken as a whole, reports: With TRBV5-6, TRBV5-1 and TRBV20-1 included, 4 to 6 TRBV segments were more frequent in patients than in controls.

Every TCR beta cDNA library bore unique molecular identifiers. One entry per CDR3 protein results from TCRdb running MiXCR on the PCR reads. This table holds 650,000 to 850,000 distinct CDR3 sequences, approximately 53% found once. Material for sequencing was blood. Receptors were obtained from a girl aged 5 to 17 with multiple sclerosis.

With regard to this clonotype: At one end the junction does not follow the germline gene, possibly because of a read error. The chain has TRBV9 and TRBJ2-5, with 8 bases that match TRBD1. The J call may not be correct, given that the DNA end is closer to TRBJ2-7. The CDR3 spans 15 residues. From germline, CDR1 is SGDLS and CDR2 YYNGEE. CDR3 DNA: TGTGCCAGCAGCCTCCGACAGGGGCATTCCTGCGAGCAGTACTTC. As protein: CASSLRQGHSCEQYF.

DNA of the CDR3: TGTGCCAGCATGCCCGGGGATTCGTACGAGCAGTACTTC. Its protein is CASMPGDSYEQYF. The genes are TRBV6-6 and TRBJ2-7, with D possibly being TRBD2 (5 bases). Trimming took 7 bases from V and 4 from J, leaving 14 bases between them. Germline V lookup: CDR1 MNHNY, CDR2 SVGAGI (reference sequence). This CDR3 is 13 amino acids long.

This clonotype has just one count. V gene TRBV9 combines with J gene TRBJ2-3; 11 nucleotides match TRBD2. CDR3 length: 17 amino acids. CDR1 SGDLS and CDR2 YYNGEE come from the germline V gene. V was pared by 1 base and J by 2 bases, with 6 bases of the junction left unmatched. The CDR3 sequence: CASSVRTSGPITDTQYF. CDR3 DNA sequence: TGTGCCAGCAGCGTAAGGACTAGCGGGCCGATCACAGATACGCAGTATTTT. Variable domain in full (rest from reference TRBV9 and TRBJ2-3): DSGVTQTPKHLITATGQRVTLRCSPRSGDLSVYWYQQSLDQGLQFLIQYYNGEERAKGNILERFSAQQFPDLHSELNLSSLELGDSALYFCASSVRTSGPITDTQYFGPGTRLTVL.

This clonotype was recorded a few times. The rearrangement links TRBV29-1 to TRBJ1-5, with 7 bases matching TRBD1. With 6 bases clipped from V and 3 bases from J, the junction kept 8 bases outside the gene matches. Germline CDR1 reads SQVTM; CDR2 reads ANQGSEA. The CDR3 is made up of 14 amino acids. CDR3 protein: CSVRDREINQPQHF. CDR3 DNA: TGCAGCGTCCGCGACAGGGAGATCAATCAGCCCCAGCATTTT.

The gene calls are TRBV5-1 and TRBJ2-4; possible D gene TRBD1, 6 bases. In germline, CDR1 is SGHRS, CDR2 YFSETQ. The V end was cut by 6 bases, the J end by 5 bases, with 12 bases between. The CDR3 extends over 13 amino acids. The DNA of the CDR3 is TGCGCCAGCATGTCACAGGGTGAAAACATTCAGTACTTC. Protein sequence: CASMSQGENIQYF.

The chain links TRBV25-1 to TRBJ1-1; no reliable D call. Germline V gene data show CDR1 as MGHDK and CDR2 as SYGVNS. V lost 4 bases and J lost 1, with 10 bases in between. The CDR3 consists of 14 residues. CDR3 protein: CASSVGRKNTEAFF. In DNA form, the CDR3 reads TGTGCCAGCAGTGTAGGACGCAAGAACACTGAAGCTTTCTTT.

This sequence joins TRBV20-1 and TRBJ2-5; TRBD1 is a possible D gene (5 bases). CDR1 and CDR2 (germline): DFQATT, SNEGSKA (reference sequence). Deletions cut 2 bases from V and 7 bases from J, with 14 bases between. This CDR3 comprises 13 residues. CDR3 residues: CSARRGPVGTQYF. The CDR3 bases are TGCAGTGCTAGAAGGGGTCCAGTTGGGACCCAGTACTTC.

This chain joins TRBV10-3 and TRBJ2-5; no clear D. The better agreement between TRBJ2-7 and the DNA end casts doubt on the J call. The CDR3 is 11 amino acids. Germline V gene data show CDR1 as ENHRY and CDR2 as SYGVKD. CDR3 residues: CAIRGFDEQYF. The CDR3, as DNA: TGTGCCATCAGGGGGTTCGACGAGCAGTACTTC.

The gene calls are TRBV5-6 and TRBJ2-1; D is unresolved. From germline, CDR1 is SGHDT and CDR2 YYEEEE. V lost 0 bases and J 7 bases, leaving 14 bases between the germline ends. CDR3 length: 15 residues. The CDR3 DNA follows: TGTGCCAGCAGCTTGGAGCCAGCGCCCGGAAATGAGCAGTTCTTC. This gives the protein CASSLEPAPGNEQFF.

This rearrangement joins TRBV27 to TRBJ2-7; D perhaps matches TRBD2 (5 bases). The end of the DNA is better explained by TRBJ2-5, so the J call may be wrong. The CDR3 length is 14 residues. CDR1 is MNHEY and CDR2 is SMNVEV in the germline V gene (reference sequence). CDR3 region: CASSLSPGVKTQYF. The CDR3 DNA reads as TGTGCCAGCAGTTTATCTCCCGGGGTCAAGACCCAGTACTTC.

This clonotype has only a few counts. The chain uses TRBV5-1 and TRBJ2-7; D may be TRBD2 (6 bases). Germline V gene sequence: CDR1 SGHRS, CDR2 YFSETQ. The CDR3 loop spans 13 amino acids. Trimming cost V 3 bases and J 5 bases, with 12 bases left between them. The CDR3 DNA follows: TGCGCCAGCAGCTCCGGACTATTTAACGAGCAGTACTTC. This gives the protein CASSSGLFNEQYF.

The gene calls are TRBV6-6 and TRBJ2-3; D is perhaps TRBD1 (6 bases). This CDR3 comprises 14 residues. Per germline, CDR1 MNHNY and CDR2 SVGAGI (reference sequence). V lost 6 bases to trimming and J lost 4 bases, with 14 bases between them. For the CDR3, the DNA is TGTGCCAGCAGCCTAGGACAGTCCGCAGATACGCAGTATTTT. This codes for CASSLGQSADTQYF.

This clonotype was seen only a few times. The chain recombines TRBV25-1 with TRBJ2-3, with TRBD2 as a possible D gene (5 bases). There are 15 residues in the CDR3. V shed 5 bases and J shed 4 bases, with 16 bases lying between them. CDR1 and CDR2 from the germline V gene are MGHDK and SYGVNS. CDR3 region: CASSRAEDIPDTQYF. In DNA form, the CDR3 reads TGTGCCAGCAGTCGGGCGGAGGATATCCCAGATACGCAGTATTTT.

This clonotype was recorded a few times. The V gene is TRBV9, the J gene TRBJ2-4; D is ambiguous. Germline values: CDR1 SGDLS, CDR2 YYNGEE. V was clipped by 0 bases and J by 0 bases, with 4 bases between them. CDR3 size: 14 residues. The CDR3 loop reads CASSVGLAKNIQYF. In DNA form, the CDR3 reads TGTGCCAGCAGCGTAGGGCTAGCCAAAAACATTCAGTACTTC.